Each of the 5 T cell receptor beta chains below was sequenced from the same sample in a study of T cells in Graves' hyperthyroidism and ophthalmopathy. Amplified TCR beta CDR3 regions derived from RNA transcripts. TCR CDR3 regions were first amplified by RT-PCR with HTBI primers. TCRdb reprocessed the multiplex PCR reads with MiXCR, giving one entry per CDR3 protein. The sample has around 600,000 distinct CDR3 sequences, approximately 14% seen once. Input material: blood. These receptors were collected from a woman aged 18-29 years with Graves' ophthalmopathy.

This clonotype was recorded at least ten times. The V call is TRBV12-3 or TRBV12-4, the J call TRBJ2-3; D perhaps matches TRBD2 (6 bases). The CDR3 has 12 amino acids. Trimming took off 3 bases at V and 5 bases at J, with 6 bases between the two ends. This CDR3 is CASSFGGDTQYF. The CDR3 DNA reads TGTGCCAGCAGTTTCGGGGGAGATACGCAGTATTTT.

This clonotype has a count of ten or more. V gene TRBV6-5 combines with J gene TRBJ2-1; 10 positions match TRBD2. Germline trimming cut 2 bases from V and 3 bases from J; bases unmatched to any gene: 4. Germline V gene data show CDR1 as MNHEY and CDR2 as SVGAGI. The CDR3 sequence is 16 residues long. The CDR3 nucleotides read TGTGCCAGCAGTTACCAACTAGCGGGGTACTACAATGAGCAGTTCTTC. Translation gives CASSYQLAGYYNEQFF.

This clonotype was found many times. The V call is TRBV24-1, the J call TRBJ2-3, with 9 bases matching TRBD2. The CDR3 sequence is 17 residues long. The J segment lost 3 bases and the V segment lost 2 bases, leaving 8 bases of the junction unmatched. Looked up from germline, CDR1 is KGHDR and CDR2 is SFDVKD. The CDR3 bases are TGTGCCACCAGTGATTCCCTTAGCGGGAGTGTTACAGATACGCAGTATTTT. The encoded protein is CATSDSLSGSVTDTQYF.

This clonotype was seen ten or more times. V is TRBV3-1 and J is TRBJ1-1; possibly TRBD1 for D (5 bases). Germline CDR1 LGHDT, CDR2 YNNKEL (reference sequence). V lost 0 bases, J lost 0 bases, and 14 bases lay in between. This CDR3 has 17 amino acids. The CDR3 is CASSQEFGGSVNTEAFF. The CDR3 nucleotides are TGTGCCAGCAGCCAAGAGTTCGGGGGTTCGGTGAACACTGAAGCTTTCTTT.

This clonotype came up many times. The DNA for the CDR3 is TGTGCCAGCAGCTGGGGGGACAGGGGGCGGCTTTTTACGCAGTATTTT. Protein product: CASSWGDRGRLFTQYF. The V gene is TRBV7-2, the J gene TRBJ2-3, with 12 positions matching TRBD1. The CDR3 runs 16 residues. Germline V gene data show CDR1 as SGHTA and CDR2 as FQGNSA. V lost 4 bases to trimming and J lost 8 bases; unmatched junction nucleotides: 10.